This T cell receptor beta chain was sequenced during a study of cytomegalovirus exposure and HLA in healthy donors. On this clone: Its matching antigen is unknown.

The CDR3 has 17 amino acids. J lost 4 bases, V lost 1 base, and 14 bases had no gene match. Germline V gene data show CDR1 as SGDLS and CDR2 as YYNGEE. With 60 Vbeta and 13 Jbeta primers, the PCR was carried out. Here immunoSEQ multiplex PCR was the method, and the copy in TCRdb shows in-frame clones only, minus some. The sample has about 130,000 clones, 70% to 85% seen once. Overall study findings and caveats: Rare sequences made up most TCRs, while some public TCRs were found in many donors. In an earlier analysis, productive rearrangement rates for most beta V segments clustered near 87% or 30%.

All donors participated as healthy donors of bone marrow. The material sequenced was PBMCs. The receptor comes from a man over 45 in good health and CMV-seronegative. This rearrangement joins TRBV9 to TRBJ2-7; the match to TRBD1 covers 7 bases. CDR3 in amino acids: CASSVWFCTGVTYEQYF. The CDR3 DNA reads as TGTGCCAGCAGCGTATGGTTTTGTACAGGGGTAACGTACGAGCAGTACTTC.